These T cell receptor beta chains were read from a single sample in a study of vaccination and CD4 T cells after COVID-19. A single record per CDR3 protein comes from TCRdb applying MiXCR to the PCR reads. This sample yields about 36,000 distinct CDR3 sequences, of which about 35% are seen a single time; about 5.3% belongs to the top ten. The source was CD4+ T cells from blood, collected about 7 months after SARS-CoV-2 vaccination. The receptors come from a human donor who had recovered from COVID-19. The CDR3 runs from the conserved cysteine through the conserved F or W. Fields, in order: J gene, CDR3 length, V gene, clone size, D gene, CDR3 DNA, CDR3 protein. D genes are given only for firm matches. Expanded clones are given a class, and other clones once, few, many or no size at all.

>TRBJ2-5|15|TRBV7-2|few|NA
TGTGCCAGCAGCTTGGGCAACCAGGGGGGAGAGACCCAGTACTTC
CASSLGNQGGETQYF
>TRBJ1-1|16|TRBV21-1|few|NA
TGTGCCAGCACCACCGACCCGACAGGGGAACACACTGAAGCTTTCTTT
CASTTDPTGEHTEAFF
>TRBJ2-7|13|TRBV19|NA|NA
TGTGCCAGTAGTATAAATCGGGGTTACGAGCAGTACTTC
CASSINRGYEQYF
>TRBJ2-3|16|TRBV6-2/TRBV6-3|few|TRBD1
TGTGCCAGCAGATCACCGCCGGGACAGGGGACAGATACGCAGTATTTT
CASRSPPGQGTDTQYF
>TRBJ2-1|14|TRBV29-1|NA|TRBD1
TGCAGCGCCGGGGGCCCAGGGGGCATTAATGAGCAGTTCTTC
CSAGGPGGINEQFF
>TRBJ2-5|16|TRBV7-3|NA|TRBD2
TGTGCCAGCAGCTCAATCCCCTCTGCTAGCGGGGGGACCCAGTACTTC
CASSSIPSASGGTQYF
>TRBJ2-1|15|TRBV21-1|NA|NA
TGTGCCAGCAGCAAAAGCGGGAGGCTTGGCAATGAGCAGTTCTTC
CASSKSGRLGNEQFF
>TRBJ2-5|12|TRBV21-1|NA|NA
TGTGCCAGCCCAGTGTACCAAGAGACCCAGTACTTC
CASPVYQETQYF
>TRBJ1-5|18|TRBV7-9|few|TRBD1
TGTGCCAGCAGCTTAACCCAGACAGGGGGCTGGGGCAATCAGCCCCAGCATTTT
CASSLTQTGGWGNQPQHF
>TRBJ2-6|18|TRBV7-6|NA|NA
TGTGCCAGCAGCCCTAATTCTGGGGGAAACTCTGGGGCCAACGTCCTGACTTTC
CASSPNSGGNSGANVLTF
>TRBJ2-1|13|TRBV7-3|NA|NA
TGTGCCAGCAGCTTGGGTTTGCTTACCCCCACTTTCTTC
CASSLGLLTPTFF
>TRBJ2-5|14|TRBV6-5|few|TRBD2
TGTGCCAGCAGGGGACTAGTAGGGCAAGAGACCCAGTACTTC
CASRGLVGQETQYF
>TRBJ1-1|14|TRBV19|NA|TRBD1
TGTGCCAGTGAAGGGACAGGGGAGGGCACTGAAGCTTTCTTT
CASEGTGEGTEAFF
>TRBJ1-5|17|TRBV12-3/TRBV12-4|NA|NA
TGTGCCAGCAGTACAACGGGTGGAGCGTCGTGGAATCAGCCCCAGCATTTT
CASSTTGGASWNQPQHF
>TRBJ2-7|16|TRBV28|NA|NA
TGTGCCAGCAGGGACAGGGGTGCGGGAGGGTCCTACGAGCAGTACTTC
CASRDRGAGGSYEQYF
>TRBJ1-2|14|TRBV4-1|NA|NA
TGCGCCAGCAGCTTTGGATGGGGGTACGATGGCTACACCTTC
CASSFGWGYDGYTF
>TRBJ1-4|17|TRBV15|NA|TRBD1
TGTGCCACCAGCAGAGTCCAGGGGGCATTTCCCCCCGGGAAACTGTTTTTT
CATSRVQGAFPPGKLFF